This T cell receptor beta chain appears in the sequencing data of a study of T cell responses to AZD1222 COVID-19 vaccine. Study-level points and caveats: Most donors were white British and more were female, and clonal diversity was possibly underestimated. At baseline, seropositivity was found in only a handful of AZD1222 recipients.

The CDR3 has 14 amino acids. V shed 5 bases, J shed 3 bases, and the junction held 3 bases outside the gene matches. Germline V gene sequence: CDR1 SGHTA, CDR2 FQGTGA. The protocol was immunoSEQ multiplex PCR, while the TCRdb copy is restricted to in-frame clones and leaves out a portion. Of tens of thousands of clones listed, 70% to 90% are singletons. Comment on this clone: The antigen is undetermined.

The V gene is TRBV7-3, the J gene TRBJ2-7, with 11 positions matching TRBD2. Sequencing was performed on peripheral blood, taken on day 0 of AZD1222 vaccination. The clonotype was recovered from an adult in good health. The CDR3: CASSPGTSGYEQYF. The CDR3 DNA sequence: TGTGCCAGCAGCCCCGGGACTAGCGGCTACGAGCAGTACTTC.